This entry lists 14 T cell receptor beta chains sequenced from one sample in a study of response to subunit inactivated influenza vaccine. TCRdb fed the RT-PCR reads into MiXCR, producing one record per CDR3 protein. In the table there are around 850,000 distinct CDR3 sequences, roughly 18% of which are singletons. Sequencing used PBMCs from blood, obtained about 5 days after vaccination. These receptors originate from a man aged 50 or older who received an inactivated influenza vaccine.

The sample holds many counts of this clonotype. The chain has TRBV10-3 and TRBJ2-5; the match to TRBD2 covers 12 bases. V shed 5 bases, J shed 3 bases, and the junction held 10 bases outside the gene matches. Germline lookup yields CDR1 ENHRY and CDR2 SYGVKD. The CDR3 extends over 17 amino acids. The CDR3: CAISKDLRTSGEETQYF. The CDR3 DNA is TGTGCCATCAGTAAAGACCTCCGGACTAGCGGGGAAGAGACCCAGTACTTC.

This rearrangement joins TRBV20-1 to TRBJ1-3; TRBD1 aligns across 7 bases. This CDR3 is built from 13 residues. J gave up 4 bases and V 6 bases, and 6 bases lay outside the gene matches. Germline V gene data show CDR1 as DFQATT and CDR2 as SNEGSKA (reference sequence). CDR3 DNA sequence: TGCAGTGCCAGACAGGGATTCGGAAACACCATATATTTT. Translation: CSARQGFGNTIYF.

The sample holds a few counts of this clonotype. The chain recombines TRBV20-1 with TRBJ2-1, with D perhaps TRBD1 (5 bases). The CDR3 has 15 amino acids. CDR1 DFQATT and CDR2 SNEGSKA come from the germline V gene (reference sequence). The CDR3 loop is CTAVGATGSYNEQFF. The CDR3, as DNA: TGCACTGCAGTTGGCGCAACAGGCTCCTACAATGAGCAGTTCTTC.

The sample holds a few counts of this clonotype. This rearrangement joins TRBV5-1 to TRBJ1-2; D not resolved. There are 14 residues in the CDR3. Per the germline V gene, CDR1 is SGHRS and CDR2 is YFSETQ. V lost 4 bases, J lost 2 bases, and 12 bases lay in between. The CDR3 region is CASSSDGLNYGYTF. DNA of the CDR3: TGCGCCAGCAGCAGTGACGGGTTAAACTATGGCTACACCTTC.

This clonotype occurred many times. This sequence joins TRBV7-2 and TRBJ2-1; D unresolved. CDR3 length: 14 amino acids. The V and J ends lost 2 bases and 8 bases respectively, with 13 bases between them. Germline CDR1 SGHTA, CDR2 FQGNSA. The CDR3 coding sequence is TGTGCCAGCAGCTTAACACGCGACGGAGATGAGCAGTTCTTC. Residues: CASSLTRDGDEQFF.

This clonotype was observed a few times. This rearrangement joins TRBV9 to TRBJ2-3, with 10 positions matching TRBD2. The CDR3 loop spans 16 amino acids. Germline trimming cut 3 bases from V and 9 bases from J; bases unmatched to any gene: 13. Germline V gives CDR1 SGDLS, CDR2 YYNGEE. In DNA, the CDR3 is TGTGCCAGCAGCGCTCTAGCGGGGGTCCCGCATAAAACGCAGTATTTT. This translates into CASSALAGVPHKTQYF.

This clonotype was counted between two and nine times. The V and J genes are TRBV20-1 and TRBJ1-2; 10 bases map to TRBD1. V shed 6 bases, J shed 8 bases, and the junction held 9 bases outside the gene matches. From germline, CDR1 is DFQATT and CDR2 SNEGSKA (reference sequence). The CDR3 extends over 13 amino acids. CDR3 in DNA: TGCAGTGCCTACTTGGGGACAGGGGACGGCTACACCTTC. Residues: CSAYLGTGDGYTF.

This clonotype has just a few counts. This CDR3 reads CASSLIRRGKETQYF. DNA of the CDR3: TGTGCCAGCAGCCTAATACGCAGGGGGAAAGAGACCCAGTACTTC. The chain carries TRBV7-8 and TRBJ2-5; 7 bases agree with TRBD1. Germline loops: CDR1 SGHVS, CDR2 FQNEAQ. The CDR3 has 15 residues. The ends lost 5 bases at V and 3 bases at J; junction bases unmatched: 9. Using reference TRBV7-8 and TRBJ2-5 for the parts outside the CDR3, the full variable domain is GAGVSQSPRYKVAKRGQDVALRCDPISGHVSLFWYQQALGQGPEFLTYFQNEAQLDKSGLPSDRFFAERPEGSVSTLKIQRTQQEDSAVYLCASSLIRRGKETQYFGPGTRLLVL.

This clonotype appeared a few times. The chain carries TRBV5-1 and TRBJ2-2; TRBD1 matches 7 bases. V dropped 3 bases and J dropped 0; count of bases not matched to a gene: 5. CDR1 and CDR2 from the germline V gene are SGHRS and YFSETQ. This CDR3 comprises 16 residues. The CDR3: CASSSRGSANTGELFF. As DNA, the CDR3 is TGCGCCAGCAGCTCCAGGGGGAGCGCGAACACCGGGGAGCTGTTTTTT. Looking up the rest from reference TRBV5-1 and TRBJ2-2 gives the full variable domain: KAGVTQTPRYLIKTRGQQVTLSCSPISGHRSVSWYQQTPGQGLQFLFEYFSETQRNKGNFPGRFSGRQFSNSRSEMNVSTLELGDSALYLCASSSRGSANTGELFFGEGSRLTVL.

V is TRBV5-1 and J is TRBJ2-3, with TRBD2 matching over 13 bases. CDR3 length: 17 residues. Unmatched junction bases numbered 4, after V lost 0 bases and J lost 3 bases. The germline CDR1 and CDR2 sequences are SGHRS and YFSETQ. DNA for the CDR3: TGCGCCAGCAGCTTGGGGACTAGCGGGGGAAGGACAGATACGCAGTATTTT. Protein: CASSLGTSGGRTDTQYF.

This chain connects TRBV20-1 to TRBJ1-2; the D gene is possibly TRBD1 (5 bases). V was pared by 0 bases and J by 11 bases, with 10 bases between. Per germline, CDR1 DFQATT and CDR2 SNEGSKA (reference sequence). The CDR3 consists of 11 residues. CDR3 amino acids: CSARDPPGYTF. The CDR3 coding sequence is TGCAGTGCTAGAGATCCGCCAGGGTACACCTTC.

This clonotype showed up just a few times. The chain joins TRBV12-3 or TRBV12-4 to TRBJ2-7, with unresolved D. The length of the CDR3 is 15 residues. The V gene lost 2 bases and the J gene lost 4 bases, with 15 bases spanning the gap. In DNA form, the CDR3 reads TGTGCCAGCAGTTTAAATCCGGGTACGGTTTACGAGCAGTACTTC. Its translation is CASSLNPGTVYEQYF.

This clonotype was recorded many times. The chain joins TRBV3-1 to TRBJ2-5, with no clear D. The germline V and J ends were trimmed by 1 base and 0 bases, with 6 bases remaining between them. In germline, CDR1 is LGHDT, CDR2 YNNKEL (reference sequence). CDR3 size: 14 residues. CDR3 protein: CASSQVGNQETQYF. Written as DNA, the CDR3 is TGTGCCAGCAGCCAAGTGGGGAACCAAGAGACCCAGTACTTC.

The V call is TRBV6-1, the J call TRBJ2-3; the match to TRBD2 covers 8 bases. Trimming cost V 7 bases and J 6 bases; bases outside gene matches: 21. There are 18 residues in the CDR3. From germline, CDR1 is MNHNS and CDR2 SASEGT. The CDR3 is CASTSESDLAGGLDTQYF. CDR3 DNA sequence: TGTGCCAGCACCTCCGAATCTGACCTAGCGGGTGGGCTTGATACGCAGTATTTT.